These 6 T cell receptor beta chains came from one sample sequenced in a study of response to subunit inactivated influenza vaccine. TCRdb used MiXCR to reprocess the RT-PCR reads, holding one entry per CDR3 protein. The sample consists of roughly 500,000 distinct CDR3 sequences, about 17% of them appearing once. This sample comprised CD4+ T cells sorted from PBMCs, obtained approximately 25 months after vaccination. The receptors were sampled from a man aged 45-69 years who received an inactivated influenza vaccine.

This rearrangement joins TRBV15 to TRBJ2-1; 7 bases match TRBD2. Germline values: CDR1 LNHNV, CDR2 YYDKDF (reference sequence). This CDR3 region has 16 residues. Trimming removed 0 bases from V and 2 bases from J; junction bases left unmatched: 4. The CDR3: CATSRDPGLAYNEQFF. In DNA form, the CDR3 reads TGTGCCACCAGCAGAGATCCCGGACTAGCCTACAATGAGCAGTTCTTC. Combining the CDR3 with reference TRBV15 and TRBJ2-1 gives the whole variable domain DAMVIQNPRYQVTQFGKPVTLSCSQTLNHNVMYWYQQKSSQAPKLLFHYYDKDFNNEADTPDNFQSRRPNTSFCFLDIRSPGLGDTAMYLCATSRDPGLAYNEQFFGPGTRLTVL.

In this sample, this clonotype turned up a few times. V and J are TRBV12-3 or TRBV12-4 and TRBJ2-5; 9 nucleotides align to TRBD2. After removal of 5 bases from V and 5 bases from J, the junction contained 12 bases not matched to a gene. This CDR3 has 16 residues. CDR3 sequence: CASSLSSGGRGETQYF. For the CDR3, the DNA is TGTGCCAGCAGTCTAAGTAGCGGGGGCCGAGGGGAGACCCAGTACTTC.

The chain recombines TRBV6-1 with TRBJ2-7; no reliable D call. Germline CDR1 reads MNHNS; CDR2 reads SASEGT. V was clipped by 3 bases and J by 3 bases, with 12 bases between them. The CDR3 consists of 14 residues. DNA of the CDR3: TGTGCCAGCAGTGACGACTGGCCGAGCTACGAGCAGTACTTC. Its translation is CASSDDWPSYEQYF.

This clonotype was detected many times. The gene calls are TRBV2 and TRBJ2-6; no definite D call. V gave up 5 bases and J gave up 0 bases, with 8 bases separating them. Germline-derived CDR1 and CDR2 are SNHLY and FYNNEI. The CDR3 is 15 residues long. For the CDR3, the DNA is TGTGCCAGCAGTCCCCTAGGCTCTGGGGCCAACGTCCTGACTTTC. It encodes CASSPLGSGANVLTF.

This clonotype was seen a few times. The rearrangement links TRBV12-3 or TRBV12-4 to TRBJ2-3, with D unclear. V was clipped by 5 bases and J by 11 bases, with 11 bases between them. The CDR3 sequence is 11 residues long. The DNA for the CDR3 is TGTGCCAGCAGTCTGAATAGTAGGCAGTATTTT. Its protein is CASSLNSRQYF.

This clonotype was observed at least ten times. The V and J genes are TRBV7-8 and TRBJ2-3; 8 bases agree with TRBD2. This CDR3 is 16 amino acids long. V dropped 2 bases and J dropped 4; count of bases not matched to a gene: 8. The germline V gene encodes CDR1 SGHVS and CDR2 FQNEAQ. This CDR3 reads CASSLMSGGPSDTQYF. CDR3 bases: TGTGCCAGCAGCTTAATGTCGGGAGGGCCTTCAGATACGCAGTATTTT.